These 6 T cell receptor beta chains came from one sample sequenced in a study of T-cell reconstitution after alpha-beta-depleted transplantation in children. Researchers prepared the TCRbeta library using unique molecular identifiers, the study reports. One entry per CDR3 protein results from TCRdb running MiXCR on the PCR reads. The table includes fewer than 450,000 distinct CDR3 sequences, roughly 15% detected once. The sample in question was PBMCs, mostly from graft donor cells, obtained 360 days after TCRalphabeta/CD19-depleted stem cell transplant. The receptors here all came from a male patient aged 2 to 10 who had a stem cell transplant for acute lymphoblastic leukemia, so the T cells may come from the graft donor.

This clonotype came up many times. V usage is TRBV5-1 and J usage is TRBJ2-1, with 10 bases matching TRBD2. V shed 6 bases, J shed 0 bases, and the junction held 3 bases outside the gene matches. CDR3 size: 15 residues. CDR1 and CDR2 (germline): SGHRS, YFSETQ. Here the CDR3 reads CASNEREGSYNEQFF. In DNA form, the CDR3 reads TGCGCCAGCAACGAGCGGGAGGGCTCCTACAATGAGCAGTTCTTC.

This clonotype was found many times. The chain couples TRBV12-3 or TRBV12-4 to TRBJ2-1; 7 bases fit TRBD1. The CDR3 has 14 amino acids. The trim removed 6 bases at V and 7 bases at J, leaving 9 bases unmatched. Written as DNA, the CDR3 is TGTGCCAGCAGGAGGGGGCCCGGGGATAATGAGCAGTTCTTC. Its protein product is CASRRGPGDNEQFF.

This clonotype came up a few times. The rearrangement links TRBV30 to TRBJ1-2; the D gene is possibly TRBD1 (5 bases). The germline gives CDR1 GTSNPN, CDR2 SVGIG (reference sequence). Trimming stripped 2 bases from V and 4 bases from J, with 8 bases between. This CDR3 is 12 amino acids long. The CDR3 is CAWSRGTYGYTF. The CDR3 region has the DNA TGTGCCTGGAGTCGGGGGACCTATGGCTACACCTTC.

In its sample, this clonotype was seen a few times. Here the CDR3 DNA reads TGTGCCAGCAGCCAAGTTTCCGGGACTAACACAGATACGCAGTATTTT. This codes for CASSQVSGTNTDTQYF. This chain links TRBV4-2 with TRBJ2-3; TRBD2 aligns across 7 bases. V trimming: 1 base; J trimming: 2 bases; junction bases outside the gene matches: 6. This CDR3 contains 16 residues. The germline V gene encodes CDR1 LGHNA and CDR2 YNFKEQ.

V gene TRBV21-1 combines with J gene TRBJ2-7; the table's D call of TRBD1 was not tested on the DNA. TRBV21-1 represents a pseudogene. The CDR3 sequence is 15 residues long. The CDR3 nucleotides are TGTGCCAGCAGCAAAAGGGGTCCTGCTACCTACGAGCAGTACTTC. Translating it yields CASSKRGPATYEQYF.

The CDR3: CASSPPTSRNEQFF. The CDR3 DNA reads as TGCGCCAGCAGCCCCCCCACGTCCAGGAATGAGCAGTTCTTC. The chain carries TRBV4-3 and TRBJ2-1; D uncertain. Trimming shortened V by 4 bases and J by 7 bases, and 14 bases separated the two germline ends. Per the germline V gene, CDR1 is LGHNA and CDR2 is YSLEER. CDR3 length equals 14 residues.